This T cell receptor (beta chain) was recovered during a study of regulatory T cells in long-lasting Graves disease. Building the TCR beta libraries relied on iRepertoire HTBI primers, and CDR3 regions underwent Arm-PCR. MiXCR, applied by TCRdb to the multiplex PCR reads, yields one record per CDR3 protein. The sample lists 420,000 or so distinct CDR3 sequences; 15% to 20% were seen once. With 3 bases removed from V and 3 bases from J, the gap between germline ends came to 12 bases. The germline gives CDR1 LNHDA, CDR2 SQIVND (reference sequence). The CDR3 extends over 14 amino acids. Specified time point: newly diagnosed GD, antithyroid drugs for less than 3 months. Extracted PBMC RNA gave rise to the TCR library. These data also featured in a second study, about T cells in Graves' hyperthyroidism and ophthalmopathy. That report notes: Appearing also in blood were most of the thyroid clonotypes expanded above 0.001.

This sequence originates from a woman between 18 and 29 years old with Graves disease. This chain links TRBV19 with TRBJ2-7; D gene unclear. This material consisted of peripheral blood mononuclear cells (PBMCs), taken at new diagnosis, from a patient treated with antithyroid drugs. As DNA, the CDR3 is TGTGCCAGTAGTATGGCAGAGAATTACTACGAGCAGTACTTC. Its translation: CASSMAENYYEQYF. The variable domain in full, with the rest retrieved from reference TRBV19 and TRBJ2-7, is DGGITQSPKYLFRKEGQNVTLSCEQNLNHDAMYWYRQDPGQGLRLIYYSQIVNDFQKGDIAEGYSVSREKKESFPLTVTSAQKNPTAFYLCASSMAENYYEQYFGPGTRLTVT.